Below, 8 T cell receptor beta chains from the same sample are listed, as sequenced in a study of blood T cell repertoires in COVID-19 (dated by TCRdb to between 2020 and 2021). Libraries were built with the immunoSEQ multiplex PCR assay. TCRdb took over this immuneACCESS table, retaining in-frame rearrangements with V and J assigned. Such tables are incomplete; in checked studies, under half of the missing clones stem from an unresolved V gene, and the remainder is unexplained. This sample gives 150,000 or so clones in total; 75% to 85% of them show up just once. The top ten hold around 13% of the sample. Sequenced input: peripheral blood. The receptors stem from a man aged 55 to 70 with active or convalescent COVID-19.

The gene calls are TRBV18 and TRBJ2-1; 7 bases are shared with TRBD2. The CDR3 totals 16 residues. V shed 6 bases, J shed 3 bases, and the junction held 11 bases outside the gene matches. Germline V gives CDR1 KGHSH, CDR2 LQKENI. The CDR3 nucleotides read TGTGCCAGCTCCCCTTTTGGGGGAGGGAACTACAATGAGCAGTTCTTC. This gives the protein CASSPFGGGNYNEQFF. Supplemented by reference TRBV18 and TRBJ2-1, the full variable domain reads NAGVMQNPRHLVRRRGQEARLRCSPMKGHSHVYWYRQLPEEGLKFMVYLQKENIIDESGMPKERFSAEFPKEGPSILRIQQVVRGDSAAYFCASSPFGGGNYNEQFFGPGTRLTVL.

J is TRBJ2-7 and V is TRBV14; tentative D call: TRBD1 (6 bases). CDR1 is SGHDN, CDR2 FVKESK, per germline. V gave up 4 bases and J gave up 1 base, with 14 bases separating them. The CDR3 sequence is 15 residues long. The chain's CDR3 is CASSPNRDTSYEQYF. The CDR3 coding sequence is TGTGCCAGCAGCCCCAACCGGGACACTTCCTACGAGCAGTACTTC.

The J gene is TRBJ2-5, the V gene TRBV6-5; D unresolved. The V end lost 6 bases, the J end lost 5 bases, and 10 bases lay between the germline ends. Per germline, CDR1 MNHEY and CDR2 SVGAGI. CDR3 size: 12 residues. In DNA form, the CDR3 reads TGTGCCAGCAGCAGTGCATGGGAGACCCAGTACTTC. This gives the protein CASSSAWETQYF.

The chain recombines TRBV6-2 or TRBV6-3 with TRBJ1-1, with TRBD1 identical over 7 bases. The CDR3 runs 14 residues. V dropped 5 bases and J dropped 5; count of bases not matched to a gene: 8. Germline CDR1 MNHEY, CDR2 SVGEGT. Written as DNA, the CDR3 is TGTGCCAGCAGTATCTACAGGGGAGGAACTGAAGCTTTCTTT. This translates into CASSIYRGGTEAFF.

The V call is TRBV6-5, the J call TRBJ2-7; no clear D gene. CDR3 length: 13 residues. Trimming took 6 bases from V and 1 from J, leaving 10 bases between them. Germline V CDR1 and CDR2: MNHEY, SVGAGI. The CDR3 loop reads CASSSSDSYEQYF. DNA of the CDR3: TGTGCCAGCAGCTCCAGCGATTCCTACGAGCAGTACTTC.

In DNA form, the CDR3 reads TGTGCCAGCAGCTTAGGCCCTAGCTCCGGTCCCGATGAGCAGTTCTTC. Its protein product is CASSLGPSSGPDEQFF. The chain uses TRBV7-2 and TRBJ2-1; possibly TRBD2 for D (5 bases). The CDR3 runs to 16 residues. Germline CDR1 reads SGHTA; CDR2 reads FQGNSA. The germline V and J ends were trimmed by 1 base and 8 bases, with 18 bases remaining between them.

The rearrangement joins TRBV6-4 to TRBJ2-3, with D possibly being TRBD1 (6 bases). V was cut by 6 bases and J by 2 bases, with 12 bases left in between. Per germline, CDR1 MRHNA and CDR2 SNTAGT. This CDR3 region has 14 residues. CDR3 loop: CASSRDTFTDTQYF. CDR3 DNA sequence: TGTGCCAGCAGCAGGGACACGTTCACAGATACGCAGTATTTT.

The V and J genes are TRBV11-3 and TRBJ2-3, with 8 bases matching TRBD2. Germline V gene data show CDR1 as SGHNT and CDR2 as YENEEA. V lost 5 bases, J lost 4 bases, and 8 bases stayed unmatched. The CDR3 is made up of 15 amino acids. The CDR3 here is CASSRAGDGADTQYF. Here the CDR3 DNA reads TGTGCCAGCAGCCGAGCGGGAGACGGCGCAGATACGCAGTATTTT.